These 27 T cell receptor beta chains were sequenced from one sample in a study of response to subunit inactivated influenza vaccine. MiXCR, run by TCRdb on the RT-PCR reads, gives a single entry per CDR3 protein. The sample has around 520,000 distinct CDR3 sequences, roughly 25% seen once. The sample in question was CD4+ T cells sorted from PBMCs, obtained 5 to 6 days after vaccination. The receptors were gathered from a man aged 45-65 years who received an inactivated influenza vaccine.

V usage is TRBV15 and J usage is TRBJ2-7; D is possibly TRBD1 (6 bases). V was clipped by 0 bases and J by 6 bases, with 15 bases between them. In germline, CDR1 is LNHNV, CDR2 YYDKDF (reference sequence). This CDR3 is built from 15 residues. The CDR3 DNA reads as TGTGCCACCAGCAGAGATAGGGGAACAGGGTTCGAGCAGTACTTC. Its translation is CATSRDRGTGFEQYF.

The gene calls are TRBV12-3 or TRBV12-4 and TRBJ2-1, with D hard to call. Trimming pared 1 base from V and 15 bases from J, leaving 13 bases between. This CDR3 has 12 residues. CDR3 coding DNA: TGTGCCAGCAGTTTAGATCCCGGAGTAAGGTTCTTC. This sequence encodes CASSLDPGVRFF.

This chain connects TRBV4-1 to TRBJ2-3; 7 nucleotides align to TRBD2. Losses at the gene ends were 4 bases for V and 3 bases for J; bases not matched to a gene: 10. CDR3 length: 16 amino acids. The germline V gene encodes CDR1 MGHRA and CDR2 YSYEKL. The CDR3 nucleotides read TGCGCCAGCAGCCCTGGCGGGTGGCGGGGGACAGATACGCAGTATTTT. This codes for CASSPGGWRGTDTQYF.

This clonotype was picked up one time. The genes are TRBV4-2 and TRBJ2-3; tentatively, D is TRBD2 (7 bases). Germline V gene sequence: CDR1 LGHNA, CDR2 YNFKEQ. The CDR3 has 16 residues. The germline V and J ends were trimmed by 4 bases and 4 bases, with 18 bases remaining between them. The CDR3: CASSPSAGGQADTQYF. The CDR3 DNA follows: TGTGCCAGCAGCCCGAGCGCCGGGGGGCAGGCAGATACGCAGTATTTT.

This clonotype was detected only a few times. The chain employs TRBV29-1 and TRBJ2-1; 9 bases match TRBD2. The trim removed 5 bases at V and 8 bases at J, leaving 19 bases unmatched. Per the germline V gene, CDR1 is SQVTM and CDR2 is ANQGSEA. The CDR3 sequence is 17 residues long. This CDR3 is CSVRGEEGLAAFYEQFF. The CDR3 DNA reads TGCAGCGTTAGGGGGGAGGAGGGACTAGCAGCTTTCTATGAGCAGTTCTTC.

The genes are TRBV4-1 and TRBJ1-1; the D is unclear. Germline-derived CDR1 and CDR2 are MGHRA and YSYEKL. The CDR3 contains 13 residues. Trimming removed 0 bases at V and 8 bases at J, with 10 bases between. The DNA of the CDR3 is TGCGCCAGCAGCCAAGAAACCGGTCGGGAAGCTTTCTTT. Translation gives CASSQETGREAFF.

The rearrangement uses TRBV20-1 and TRBJ2-3, with TRBD2 matching over 8 bases. V lost 2 bases to trimming and J lost 1 base; unmatched junction nucleotides: 5. The CDR3 covers 15 residues. The germline V gene has CDR1 DFQATT and CDR2 SNEGSKA (reference sequence). The CDR3 region has the DNA TGCAGTGCTAGAAATTCGCGGGGGGGCACAGATACGCAGTATTTT. This translates into CSARNSRGGTDTQYF.

On this clonotype itself: Its ends do not fully match the called genes, so a read error is possible. This rearrangement joins TRBV5-1 to TRBJ2-7, with 8 bases aligning to TRBD1. Germline CDR1 reads SGHRS; CDR2 reads YFSETQ. The CDR3 has 14 amino acids. CDR3 bases: TGTGCCAGCAGTCCCGACAGGGGCTCCTACGAGCAGTACTTC. Its protein product is CASSPDRGSYEQYF.

The V call is TRBV20-1, the J call TRBJ2-3; 12 bases agree with TRBD2. Per the germline V gene, CDR1 is DFQATT and CDR2 is SNEGSKA (reference sequence). The junction had 7 bases not matched to a gene; V was cut back by 3 bases and J by 0 bases. The CDR3 has 17 amino acids. The CDR3 spells CSARRSSGRGSTDTQYF. CDR3 coding DNA: TGCAGTGCTAGGAGGTCTAGCGGGAGGGGAAGCACAGATACGCAGTATTTT.

A few counts support this clonotype. This rearrangement joins TRBV7-2 to TRBJ1-6; 10 positions agree with TRBD1. Trimming at V came to 6 bases and at J to 8 bases, leaving 7 bases not matched to a gene. This CDR3 region has 15 residues. Looked up from germline, CDR1 is SGHTA and CDR2 is FQGNSA. This CDR3 reads CASRRDRGSHSPLHF. The CDR3 bases are TGTGCCAGCAGGAGGGACAGGGGAAGTCATTCACCCCTCCACTTT.

This clonotype appeared many times. V gene TRBV29-1 combines with J gene TRBJ2-6; D is undetermined. Germline CDR1 and CDR2: SQVTM and ANQGSEA. V was cut by 4 bases and J by 0 bases, with 7 bases left in between. The CDR3 contains 14 residues. CDR3 DNA sequence: TGCAGCGTTGGGACGGGCTCTGGGGCCAACGTCCTGACTTTC. It codes for CSVGTGSGANVLTF.

V and J are TRBV7-7 and TRBJ2-2, with 11 positions matching TRBD2. The CDR3 length is 16 residues. Germline V gene data show CDR1 as SSHAT and CDR2 as FNYEAQ (reference sequence). The CDR3 sequence: CAHRRRLAGGNGELFF. CDR3 DNA: TGTGCTCATCGCCGTCGTCTAGCGGGGGGTAACGGGGAGCTGTTTTTT.

The chain uses TRBV18 and TRBJ2-5; D might be TRBD1 (5 bases). Germline-derived CDR1 and CDR2 are KGHSH and LQKENI. V was cut by 1 base and J by 1 base, with 10 bases left in between. The CDR3 covers 15 residues. CDR3 region: CASSPRGSSQETQYF. The CDR3, as DNA: TGTGCCAGCTCACCACGGGGCAGTAGCCAAGAGACCCAGTACTTC.

The CDR3, as DNA: TGCAGCGTTGAGGGACGGACAGCCTACGAGCAGTACTTC. Translated, it gives CSVEGRTAYEQYF. The V gene is TRBV29-1, the J gene TRBJ2-7; the D gene is possibly TRBD1 (6 bases). Germline V gene lookup returns CDR1 SQVTM and CDR2 ANQGSEA. The CDR3 has 13 amino acids. The V gene lost 3 bases and the J gene lost 2 bases, with 11 bases spanning the gap.

The table lists this clonotype with a few counts. The gene calls are TRBV9 and TRBJ2-3; the match to TRBD2 covers 10 bases. This CDR3 is 17 amino acids long. CDR1 is SGDLS, CDR2 YYNGEE, per germline. V lost 0 bases and J lost 6; bases outside the gene matches: 10. CDR3 protein: CASSVGTSGTGGDTQYF. In nucleotides, the CDR3 is TGTGCCAGCAGCGTAGGAACTAGCGGGACAGGTGGGGATACGCAGTATTTT.

This chain joins TRBV9 and TRBJ2-5, with D tentatively TRBD2 (5 bases). The CDR3 contains 16 residues. Trimming cost V 0 bases and J 0 bases, with 12 bases left between them. Germline V gives CDR1 SGDLS, CDR2 YYNGEE. The CDR3: CASSVATRGNQETQYF. As DNA, the CDR3 is TGTGCCAGCAGCGTAGCTACACGAGGGAACCAAGAGACCCAGTACTTC.

The V gene is TRBV7-8, the J gene TRBJ2-7; 11 bases align to TRBD1. The V segment lost 5 bases and the J segment 5 bases; nucleotides outside the gene matches: 11. CDR3 size: 16 residues. In germline, CDR1 is SGHVS, CDR2 FQNEAQ. The CDR3 sequence is CASSPPRTGGFNEQYF. The CDR3, as DNA: TGTGCCAGCAGCCCACCAAGGACAGGGGGCTTCAACGAGCAGTACTTC.

This clonotype has just a few counts. The rearrangement links TRBV7-9 to TRBJ2-5; D possibly corresponds to TRBD1 (6 bases). Between the trimmed V and J ends, which lost 3 bases and 0 bases, there was a span of 8 bases. This CDR3 has 14 residues. Per germline, CDR1 SEHNR and CDR2 FQNEAQ (reference sequence). In nucleotides, the CDR3 is TGTGCCAGCAGCTTTTACAGGGACCAAGAGACCCAGTACTTC. Its translation is CASSFYRDQETQYF. Drawing the rest from reference TRBV7-9 and TRBJ2-5, the complete variable domain is DTGVSQNPRHKITKRGQNVTFRCDPISEHNRLYWYRQTLGQGPEFLTYFQNEAQLEKSRLLSDRFSAERPKGSFSTLEIQRTEQGDSAMYLCASSFYRDQETQYFGPGTRLLVL.

This clonotype was detected a few times. The chain joins TRBV4-2 to TRBJ2-1; tentative D call: TRBD2 (5 bases). Trimming took 0 bases from V and 3 from J, leaving 12 bases between them. The CDR3 length is 16 residues. Germline V lookup: CDR1 LGHNA, CDR2 YNFKEQ. The CDR3 DNA is TGTGCCAGCAGCCAAGAAAGGAGCGGTAGCTACAATGAGCAGTTCTTC. This gives the protein CASSQERSGSYNEQFF.

This clonotype was seen a handful of times. At one end the junction does not follow the germline gene, possibly because of a read error. V gene TRBV6-2 or TRBV6-3 combines with J gene TRBJ2-7; D possibly corresponds to TRBD1 (5 bases). The CDR3 covers 15 residues. Germline V lookup: CDR1 MNHEY, CDR2 SVGEGT. CDR3 coding DNA: TGTGCCAGCAGTTACGCCTCGGGCAGGGCCTACGAGCAGTGCTTC. It codes for CASSYASGRAYEQCF.

This clonotype was picked up a small number of times. J is TRBJ1-4 and V is TRBV5-1; a weak D match, TRBD1 (6 bases). In germline, CDR1 is SGHRS, CDR2 YFSETQ. Trimming stripped 3 bases from V and 8 bases from J, with 14 bases between. The CDR3 consists of 14 residues. The CDR3 region is CASSSPGHKEKLFF. CDR3 in DNA: TGCGCCAGCAGCTCACCGGGACATAAGGAAAAACTGTTTTTT. Supplemented by reference TRBV5-1 and TRBJ1-4, the full variable domain reads KAGVTQTPRYLIKTRGQQVTLSCSPISGHRSVSWYQQTPGQGLQFLFEYFSETQRNKGNFPGRFSGRQFSNSRSEMNVSTLELGDSALYLCASSSPGHKEKLFFGSGTQLSVL.

V gene TRBV29-1 combines with J gene TRBJ2-7; D is uncertain. The CDR3 runs to 14 residues. The V gene's germline CDR1 is SQVTM and CDR2 ANQGSEA. The germline V and J ends were trimmed by 0 bases and 0 bases, with 9 bases remaining between them. The CDR3 DNA reads as TGCAGCGTTGAAGATCGTGGGCCCTCCTACGAGCAGTACTTC. Its protein is CSVEDRGPSYEQYF.

The chain joins TRBV20-1 to TRBJ1-6; perhaps TRBD1 as D (5 bases). Germline CDR1 is DFQATT and CDR2 is SNEGSKA (reference sequence). This CDR3 is 15 amino acids long. V shed 0 bases and J shed 4 bases, with 10 bases lying between them. This CDR3 reads CSARERGPYNSPLHF. CDR3 nucleotides: TGCAGTGCTAGAGAGCGGGGCCCATATAATTCACCCCTCCACTTT.

CDR3 in amino acids: CASSSTVTEAFF. The DNA for the CDR3 is TGTGCCAGCAGCTCCACGGTTACTGAAGCTTTCTTT. This chain links TRBV12-3 or TRBV12-4 with TRBJ1-1; D is uncertain. The CDR3 loop spans 12 amino acids. The V and J ends lost 6 bases and 5 bases respectively, with 10 bases between them.

The rearrangement links TRBV20-1 to TRBJ2-5; maybe TRBD2 (5 bases). The germline CDR1 and CDR2 sequences are DFQATT and SNEGSKA (reference sequence). Deletions cut 0 bases from V and 2 bases from J, with 16 bases between. The CDR3 is made up of 16 amino acids. In DNA form, the CDR3 reads TGCAGTGCTAGAGATGGATCCGGGGTCAGGCAAGAGACCCAGTACTTC. It codes for CSARDGSGVRQETQYF.

This clonotype occurred many times. The chain has TRBV15 and TRBJ2-3; the match to TRBD2 covers 10 bases. The CDR3 has 15 residues. The ends lost 0 bases at V and 7 bases at J; junction bases unmatched: 4. CDR1 LNHNV and CDR2 YYDKDF come from the germline V gene (reference sequence). CDR3 nucleotides: TGTGCCACCAGCAGAGATCAGCGGGAGGGATATACGCAGTATTTT. Translating gives CATSRDQREGYTQYF. Combining the CDR3 with reference TRBV15 and TRBJ2-3 gives the whole variable domain DAMVIQNPRYQVTQFGKPVTLSCSQTLNHNVMYWYQQKSSQAPKLLFHYYDKDFNNEADTPDNFQSRRPNTSFCFLDIRSPGLGDTAMYLCATSRDQREGYTQYFGPGTRLTVL.

V usage is TRBV12-3 or TRBV12-4 and J usage is TRBJ2-3, with D possibly being TRBD1 (5 bases). V was shortened by 11 bases and J by 3 bases, with 18 bases between the two germline ends. The CDR3 totals 14 residues. The CDR3 region is CARTVGQTTDTQYF. The DNA of the CDR3 is TGTGCCCGAACCGTCGGACAAACTACAGATACGCAGTATTTT.